This paragraph covers one T cell receptor beta chain sequence. What it binds is unknown. This sample is drawn from a study of T cell responses to AZD1222 COVID-19 vaccine. Broader study findings: Seropositivity was recorded at baseline in only a handful of AZD1222 recipients.

This table comes from immunoSEQ multiplex PCR, and its TCRdb copy is limited to in-frame clones, with some not included. The table shows about 100,000 clones, with more than 75% occurring only once. With 5 bases removed from V and 6 bases from J, the gap between germline ends came to 4 bases. CDR3 size: 10 residues. Germline-derived CDR1 and CDR2 are SEHNR and FQNEAQ (reference sequence). The source material was peripheral blood, sampled on day 0 of AZD1222 vaccination. The TCR was taken from an adult in good health. The chain has TRBV7-9 and TRBJ1-2; D call uncertain. The CDR3 region is CASSPHGYTF. The CDR3, as DNA: TGTGCCAGCAGCCCCCATGGCTACACCTTC.